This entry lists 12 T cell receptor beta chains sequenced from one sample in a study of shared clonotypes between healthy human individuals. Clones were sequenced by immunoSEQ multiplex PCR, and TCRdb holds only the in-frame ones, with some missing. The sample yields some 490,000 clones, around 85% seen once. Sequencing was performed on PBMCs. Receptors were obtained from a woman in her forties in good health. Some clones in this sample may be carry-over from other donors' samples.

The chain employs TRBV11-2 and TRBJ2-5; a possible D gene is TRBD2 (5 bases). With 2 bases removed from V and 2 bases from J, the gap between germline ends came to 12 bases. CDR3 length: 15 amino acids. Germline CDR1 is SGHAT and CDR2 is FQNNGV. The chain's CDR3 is CASSLLYGNQETQYF. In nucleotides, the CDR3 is TGTGCCAGCAGCTTATTGTACGGGAATCAAGAGACCCAGTACTTC.

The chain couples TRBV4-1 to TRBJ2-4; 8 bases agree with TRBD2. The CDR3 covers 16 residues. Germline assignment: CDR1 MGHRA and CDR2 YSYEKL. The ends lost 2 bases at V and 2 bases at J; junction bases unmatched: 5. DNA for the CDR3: TGCGCCAGCAGCCAACCCACTAGCGGAACCAAAAACATTCAGTACTTC. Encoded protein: CASSQPTSGTKNIQYF.

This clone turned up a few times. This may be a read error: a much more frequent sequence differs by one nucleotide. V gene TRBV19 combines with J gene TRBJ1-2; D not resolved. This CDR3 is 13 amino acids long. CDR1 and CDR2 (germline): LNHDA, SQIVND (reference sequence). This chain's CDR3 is CASGIIQRSGYTF. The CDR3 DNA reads TGTGCCAGTGGTATCATTCAGAGAAGTGGCTACACCTTC.

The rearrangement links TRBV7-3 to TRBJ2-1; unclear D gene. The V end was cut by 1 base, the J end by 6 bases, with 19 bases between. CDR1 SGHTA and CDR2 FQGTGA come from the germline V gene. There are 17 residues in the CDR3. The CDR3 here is CASSLSPGLGSGNEQFF. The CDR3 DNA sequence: TGTGCCAGCAGCTTAAGCCCCGGCCTGGGATCTGGCAATGAGCAGTTCTTC.

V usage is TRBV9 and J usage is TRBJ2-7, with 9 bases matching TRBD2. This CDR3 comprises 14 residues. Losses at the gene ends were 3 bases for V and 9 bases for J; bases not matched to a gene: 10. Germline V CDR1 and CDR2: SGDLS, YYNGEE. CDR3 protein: CASSGGGSGSRQYF. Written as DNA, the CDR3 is TGTGCCAGCAGCGGCGGGGGTAGCGGGAGTAGGCAGTACTTC.

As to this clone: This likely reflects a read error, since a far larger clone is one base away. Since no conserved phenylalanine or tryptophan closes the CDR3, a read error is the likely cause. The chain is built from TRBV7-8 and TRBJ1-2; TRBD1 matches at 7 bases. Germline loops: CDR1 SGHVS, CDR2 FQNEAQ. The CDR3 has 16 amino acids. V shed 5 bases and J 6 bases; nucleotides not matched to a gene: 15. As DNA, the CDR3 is TGTGCCAGCAGCCAGGACAGGACGGGAATTCATCATGGCTACACCCTC. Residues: CASSQDRTGIHHGYTL.

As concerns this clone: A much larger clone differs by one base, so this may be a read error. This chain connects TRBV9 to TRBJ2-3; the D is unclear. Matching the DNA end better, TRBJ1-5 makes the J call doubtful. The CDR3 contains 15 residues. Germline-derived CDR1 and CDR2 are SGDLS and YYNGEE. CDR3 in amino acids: CASSVTGVSTDTQHF. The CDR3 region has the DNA TGTGCCAGCAGCGTGACCGGAGTTAGCACAGATACGCAGCATTTT.

Here the CDR3 reads CASRVQQGDSGELFF. CDR3 bases: TGCGCCAGCAGGGTTCAACAGGGTGATTCCGGGGAGCTGTTTTTT. The chain joins TRBV5-1 to TRBJ2-2; the D gene is possibly TRBD1 (6 bases). Germline V CDR1 and CDR2: SGHRS, YFSETQ. Trimming removed 5 bases at V and 6 bases at J, with 17 bases between. CDR3 length: 15 amino acids.

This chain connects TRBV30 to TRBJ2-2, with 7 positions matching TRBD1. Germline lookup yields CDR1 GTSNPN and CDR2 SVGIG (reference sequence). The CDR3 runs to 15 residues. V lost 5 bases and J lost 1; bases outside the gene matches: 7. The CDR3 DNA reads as TGTGCCTGGGATCCCGGGACAGAGAACACCGGGGAGCTGTTTTTT. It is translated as CAWDPGTENTGELFF. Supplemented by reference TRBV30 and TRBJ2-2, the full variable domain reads SQTIHQWPATLVQPVGSPLSLECTVEGTSNPNLYWYRQAAGRGLQLLFYSVGIGQISSEVPQNLSASRPQDRQFILSSKKLLLSDSGFYLCAWDPGTENTGELFFGEGSRLTVL.

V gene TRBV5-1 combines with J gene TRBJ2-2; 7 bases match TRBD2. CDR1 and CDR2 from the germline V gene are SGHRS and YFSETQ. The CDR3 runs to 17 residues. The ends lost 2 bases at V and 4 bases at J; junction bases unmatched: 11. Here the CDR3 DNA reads TGCGCCAGCAGCTTTGGGACTAAAACTTTAGGCACCGGGGAGCTGTTTTTT. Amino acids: CASSFGTKTLGTGELFF.

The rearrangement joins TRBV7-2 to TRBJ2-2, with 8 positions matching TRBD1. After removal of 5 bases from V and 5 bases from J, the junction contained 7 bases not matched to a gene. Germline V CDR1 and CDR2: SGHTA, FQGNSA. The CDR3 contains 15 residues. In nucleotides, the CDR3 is TGTGCCAGCAGCCCCAACAGGGGGTGGACCGGGGAGCTGTTTTTT. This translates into CASSPNRGWTGELFF.

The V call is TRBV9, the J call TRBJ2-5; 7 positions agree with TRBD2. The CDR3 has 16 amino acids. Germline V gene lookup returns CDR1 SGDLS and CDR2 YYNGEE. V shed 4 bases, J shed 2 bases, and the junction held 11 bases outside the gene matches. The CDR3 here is CASSRTGGMGQETQYF. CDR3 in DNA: TGTGCCAGCAGCCGCACGGGGGGTATGGGGCAAGAGACCCAGTACTTC.